This T cell receptor (beta chain) was identified in a study of tumor and adjacent non-tumor tissue in lung cancer. About the research overall: Histology: about 13 adenocarcinoma, a couple of squamous cell carcinoma, 1 small cell lung cancer. About 4.17 million productive TCRbeta reads were obtained per sample on average. Study outcomes and limitations: Tumor repertoires had a smaller top 100 clone share than normal lung. Compared with tumor, normal lung showed significantly lower TCR diversity.

Per germline, CDR1 SGHAT and CDR2 FQNNGV. The length of the CDR3 is 15 residues. TCRbeta libraries were built with three rounds of nested PCR, modified from ARM-PCR. TCRdb re-called the multiplex PCR reads through MiXCR, storing one row per CDR3 protein. The sample holds some 80,000 distinct CDR3 sequences, approximately 73% seen once. No cell sorting was done before RNA was extracted from the tissue. This non-tumor lung sample came from over 3 cm beyond the tumor edge. With regard to this clonotype: Its antigen is not known.

This receptor was taken from a woman in her forties or fifties with non-small cell lung cancer. This rearrangement joins TRBV11-2 to TRBJ2-1, with D uncertain. What was sequenced was distant non-tumor lung tissue. The CDR3 region has the DNA TGTGCTGGCAACTTAGATTACGGCGGTTGGCATGAGCAGTTCTTC. It encodes CAGNLDYGGWHEQFF.